This is a list of T cell receptor beta chains from one sample in a study of spatial heterogeneity in lung cancer. TCRdb fed the 5' RACE reads into MiXCR, producing one record per CDR3 protein. This table has 36,000 or so distinct CDR3 sequences, 5.2% appearing once. The sequencing here drew on PBMCs, taken at surgery. Every receptor here comes from a female donor with early-stage non-small cell lung cancer. Both conserved end residues are part of each CDR3. D genes are given only for firm matches. Clone size, where shown, is once, few, many, or a class for clones that have expanded.

d_call clone_size j_call v_call cdr3_aa cdr3_nt
TRBD2 many TRBJ2-1 TRBV9 CASSAAGYYNEQFF TGTGCCAGCAGCGCAGCGGGGTACTACAATGAGCAGTTCTTC
. . TRBJ2-3 TRBV19 CASSYSEGDTQYF TGTGCCAGTAGCTACTCGGAAGGGGATACGCAGTATTTT
TRBD2 many TRBJ2-1 TRBV4-3 CASSYHVAGGAWDEQFF TGCGCCAGCAGCTACCACGTAGCGGGAGGGGCGTGGGATGAGCAGTTCTTC
. many TRBJ2-7 TRBV7-6 CASSRRGVGEQYF TGTGCCAGCAGCCGCAGGGGGGTTGGCGAGCAGTACTTC
TRBD1 many TRBJ1-2 TRBV4-1 CASSFNRGQNYGYTF TGCGCCAGCAGCTTCAACAGGGGGCAGAACTATGGCTACACCTTC
TRBD2 few TRBJ2-1 TRBV27 CASSLILNPGLARYEQFF TGTGCCAGCAGTTTAATTCTAAATCCGGGACTAGCACGCTATGAGCAGTTCTTC
. many TRBJ2-3 TRBV7-2 CASSFANGGGNTQYF TGTGCCAGCAGCTTCGCCAACGGAGGGGGAAATACGCAGTATTTT
TRBD1 many TRBJ2-1 TRBV7-3 CASSLRPQGVFHNEQFF TGTGCCAGCAGCTTAAGACCCCAGGGGGTCTTCCACAATGAGCAGTTCTTC
TRBD2 many TRBJ2-2 TRBV12-3/TRBV12-4 CASSPGLAGSTGELFF TGTGCCAGCAGCCCTGGACTAGCGGGATCCACCGGGGAGCTGTTTTTT
. many TRBJ1-1 TRBV5-1 CASSSGQLGAEAFF TGCGCCAGCAGCTCCGGACAGCTCGGGGCTGAAGCTTTCTTT
. . TRBJ1-6 TRBV28 CATTRDTNSPLHF TGTGCCACAACCAGGGACACGAATTCACCCCTCCACTTT
TRBD1 few TRBJ2-3 TRBV29-1 CSSDRATDTQYF TGCAGCTCGGACAGGGCTACAGATACGCAGTATTTT
. many TRBJ2-5 TRBV5-1 CASSPGPGEETQYF TGCGCCAGCAGCCCTGGCCCGGGAGAAGAGACCCAGTACTTC
. few TRBJ2-2 TRBV4-1 CASGKAGLTTGGELFF TGCGCCAGCGGCAAGGCGGGCCTTACGACGGGCGGGGAGCTGTTTTTT
TRBD1 many TRBJ1-1 TRBV20-1 CSARKNRQGLIEAFF TGCAGTGCTAGAAAAAACCGACAGGGCCTCATTGAAGCTTTCTTT
TRBD1 few TRBJ1-3 TRBV29-1 CSVRTGSSGNTIYF TGCAGCGTCAGGACAGGGAGCTCTGGAAACACCATATATTTT
TRBD1 medium-sized TRBJ1-5 TRBV6-6 CASSSTGGPGNQPQHF TGTGCCAGCAGTTCAACAGGGGGCCCGGGCAATCAGCCCCAGCATTTT
TRBD2 many TRBJ2-7 TRBV7-9 CASSLSLGGGRPYEQYF TGTGCCAGCAGCTTAAGTCTTGGCGGCGGGAGACCCTACGAGCAGTACTTC
TRBD1 many TRBJ2-3 TRBV7-3 CASSPTGDTQYF TGTGCCAGCAGCCCGACAGGGGATACGCAGTATTTT
TRBD1 few TRBJ1-6 TRBV3-1 CASSQGQGADSPLHF TGTGCCAGCAGCCAAGGACAGGGGGCGGACTCACCCCTCCACTTT
TRBD2 many TRBJ2-3 TRBV7-2 CASRPPTSGSWADTQYF TGTGCCAGCAGGCCCCCCACTAGCGGGAGTTGGGCAGATACGCAGTATTTT
TRBD2 . TRBJ2-1 TRBV27 CASSRSGRASSYNEQFF TGTGCCAGCAGTCGTAGCGGGAGGGCCAGTTCCTACAATGAGCAGTTCTTC
. many TRBJ2-7 TRBV6-5 CASSYSIPSQQYF TGTGCCAGCAGTTACTCGATTCCTAGTCAGCAGTACTTC
. many TRBJ1-2 TRBV6-1 CASRRDNTNYGYTF TGTGCCAGCCGACGGGATAACACTAACTATGGCTACACCTTC
TRBD1 many TRBJ1-5 TRBV4-2 CASSQGTGNLGAPQHF TGTGCCAGCAGCCAAGGGACAGGGAACCTAGGGGCACCCCAGCATTTT